This is a list of T cell receptor beta chains from one sample in a study of cytomegalovirus exposure and HLA in healthy donors. Assay used: immunoSEQ multiplex PCR; TCRdb lists only in-frame clones, some missing. The table lists around 170,000 clones, roughly four fifths of them singletons, with about 1.4% in the top ten. The source material was PBMCs. These receptor sequences come from a man aged 35 to 55 in good health and CMV-seronegative. Both conserved end residues are part of each CDR3. The D gene is left open where the match is weak. Size is omitted from some rows. Given values are once, few, many or a class for expanded clones.

V gene	D gene	clone size	J gene	CDR3 DNA	CDR3 protein
TRBV27	TRBD1	.	TRBJ1-4	TGTGCCAGCAGTTCCAGGGGGCTCCCAAATGAAAAACTGTTTTTT	CASSSRGLPNEKLFF
TRBV5-1	TRBD2	.	TRBJ2-1	TGCGCCGTCTCTCGGGAGGGTTACAATGAGCAGTTCTTC	CAVSREGYNEQFF
TRBV19	.	.	TRBJ1-1	TGTGCCAGTACTCCAATCCCCGTCCTAAACACTGAAGCTTTCTTT	CASTPIPVLNTEAFF
TRBV7-2	TRBD1	.	TRBJ2-3	TGTGCCAGCAGCTCTTGGACAGGGGTCGATACGCAGTATTTT	CASSSWTGVDTQYF
TRBV7-9	.	.	TRBJ1-3	TGTGCCAGCAGCTTGCGGTTTGCCGGAAACACCATATATTTT	CASSLRFAGNTIYF
TRBV28	TRBD1	.	TRBJ1-2	TGTGCCAGCAGTTTATTACAGGGGAGGGGCTACACCTTC	CASSLLQGRGYTF
TRBV18	.	.	TRBJ1-4	TGTGCCAGCTCACCGGGGCCGTTAACTGAAAAACTGTTTTTT	CASSPGPLTEKLFF
TRBV28	.	.	TRBJ1-3	TGTGCCAGCAGTTTATGGCAGGCTGGAAACACCATATATTTT	CASSLWQAGNTIYF
TRBV29-1	TRBD2	.	TRBJ2-1	TGCAGCGTTGAAGATCTTCAGGCTAGCGGGAGTCCCTACAATGAGCAGTTCTTC	CSVEDLQASGSPYNEQFF
TRBV2	.	.	TRBJ1-2	TGTGCCAGCAGGGAGGGGCGGGGCTACACCTTC	CASREGRGYTF
TRBV28	TRBD2	.	TRBJ2-5	TGTGCCAGCACCCCGGGGGGGGAGGAGACCCAGTACTTC	CASTPGGEETQYF
TRBV4-1	.	few	TRBJ2-7	TGCGCCAGCAGCCCCGGACAGCTGAGCTCCTACGAGCAGTACTTC	CASSPGQLSSYEQYF
TRBV7-8	TRBD2	.	TRBJ2-6	TGTGCCAGCAGCTTATTCCCCACTAGCGGGAGTTCTGGGGCCAACGTCCTGACTTTC	CASSLFPTSGSSGANVLTF
TRBV6-4	TRBD1	.	TRBJ1-1	TGTGCCAGCAGTGCGGACAGGGGGAACACTGAAGCTTTCTTT	CASSADRGNTEAFF
TRBV6-6	.	many	TRBJ1-5	TGTGCCAGCAGCCCCTCTGAGTCTCAGCCCCAGCATTTT	CASSPSESQPQHF
TRBV4-1	.	.	TRBJ1-2	TGCGCCAGCAGCCACTACTATGGCTACACCTTC	CASSHYYGYTF
TRBV5-1	TRBD2	.	TRBJ2-1	TGCGCCAGCAGCTTGAGGGCTAGCGGTAGCTCCTACAATGAGCAGTTCTTC	CASSLRASGSSYNEQFF
TRBV9	TRBD1	once	TRBJ1-2	TGTGCCAGCAGCGGGACAGGCTTTTTAGCTAACTATGGCTACACCTTC	CASSGTGFLANYGYTF
TRBV5-1	.	.	TRBJ2-6	TGCGCCAGCAGCTCCGGAGGGGCGCAAGGGGCCAACGGCCTGACTTTC	CASSSGGAQGANGLTF
TRBV7-3	.	few	TRBJ1-1	TGTGCCAGCAGCTTACACAGGTGGACTGAAGCTTTCTTT	CASSLHRWTEAFF
TRBV6-1	.	once	TRBJ2-5	TGTGCCAGCAGCGACCCAGGGGTAGAGACCCAGTACTTC	CASSDPGVETQYF
TRBV4-1	TRBD1	.	TRBJ1-5	TGCGCCAGCAGCACTGGACAGGGGTGGAATCAGCCCCAGCATTTT	CASSTGQGWNQPQHF
TRBV2	TRBD2	.	TRBJ2-5	TGTGCCAGCACCGATACGGGACTACCCGAGACCCAGTACTTC	CASTDTGLPETQYF
TRBV21-1	.	.	TRBJ2-1	TGTGCCAGCAGCACCCCTGAGCGGGACACCTACAATGAGCAGTTCTTC	CASSTPERDTYNEQFF
TRBV5-1	.	.	TRBJ2-4	TGCGCCAGCAGCTCCGGGATACCCAAAAACATTCAGTACTTC	CASSSGIPKNIQYF
TRBV4-2	.	.	TRBJ1-1	TGTGCCAGCAGCCAAGCCCAGAACACTGAAGCTTTCTTT	CASSQAQNTEAFF
TRBV27	.	.	TRBJ2-2	TGTGCCAGCAGCCGGAACACCGGGGAGCTGTTTTTT	CASSRNTGELFF
TRBV7-2	.	.	TRBJ1-2	TGTGCCAGCAGCACAACAGCTAACTATGGCTACACCTTC	CASSTTANYGYTF
TRBV7-2	.	.	TRBJ1-5	TGTGCCAGCAGCCCCTACGCGGACAGCTTGACCCAGCATTTT	CASSPYADSLTQHF
TRBV9	.	.	TRBJ2-6	TGTGCCAGCAGCCCCTCGGGACTCCTCTCTGGGGCCAACGTCCTGACTTTC	CASSPSGLLSGANVLTF
TRBV30	.	.	TRBJ1-1	TGTGCCTGGAGTGGGACAGTTGAAGCTTTCTTT	CAWSGTVEAFF
TRBV11-2	TRBD1	few	TRBJ1-2	TGTGCCAGCAGCCCGATACGACAGGGTAGAGGAGGCTACACCTTC	CASSPIRQGRGGYTF
TRBV7-9	TRBD1	few	TRBJ2-1	TGTGCCAGCAGTTACCGGGACAGGGGGCATTATGAGCAGTTCTTC	CASSYRDRGHYEQFF
TRBV9	TRBD2	.	TRBJ2-3	TGTGCCAGCAGCGTAGCTGGGACTAGCGGGATCACAGATACGCAGTATTTT	CASSVAGTSGITDTQYF
TRBV10-1	.	.	TRBJ2-2	TGCGCCAGCAGTCTCAACACCGGGGAGCTGTTTTTT	CASSLNTGELFF
TRBV5-1	TRBD1	once	TRBJ1-1	TGCGCCAGCAGCTTGACGGGACAGGAGGGCACTGAAGCTTTCTTT	CASSLTGQEGTEAFF
TRBV30	.	.	TRBJ1-5	TGTGCCTGGAGTGTAGGGGGGGATCAGCCCCAGCATTTT	CAWSVGGDQPQHF
TRBV6-5	.	.	TRBJ1-2	TGTGCCAGCAGTTACTCCGGCGGTTTGTGGTATGGCTACACCTTC	CASSYSGGLWYGYTF
TRBV5-8	.	few	TRBJ2-2	TGTGCCAGCAGACGACTAGTGCGACCCGGGGAGCTGTTTTTT	CASRRLVRPGELFF
TRBV5-1	TRBD2	.	TRBJ2-3	TGCGCCAGCAGCTTGGTGATAGCGGGAGGGGCAGATACGCAGTATTTT	CASSLVIAGGADTQYF